The present TCR beta chain was sequenced within a study of blood T cell repertoires in COVID-19 (TCRdb year 2020). For the study in its entirety: The collaborator samples originated in the United States, Italy and Spain and spanned the acute and convalescent phases of COVID-19. The prospective study material was composed of cDNA or gDNA derived from T cells, B-cell-depleted T cells, or PBMCs. The dataset comprised deeply sampled blood TCRbeta repertoires from subjects exposed to, actively infected with, or recovered from COVID-19. A freely available public database, intended as a resource for researchers studying the immune response to SARS-CoV-2, is where the repertoires were released. Samples were obtained from the ongoing ImmuneRACE study (first 160 participants) and from 1,254 subjects provided by 6 global collaborators. Sample metadata almost always included a de-identified subject ID, COVID-19 status, age in years and sex. HLA class I and class II types, where available, came from metadata supplied by the sample provider rather than from assay-based typing. The research as a whole found: The quantity of clinical and demographic metadata differed by source and by participant and was supplied without curation.

Comment on this clone: Its binding antigen is unknown. Base qualities are not recorded, but no much larger clone differs from it by a single base.

Participants in the prospective study were enrolled through a virtual design, were aged roughly 18 to 100 years, and lived in 24 United States geographic areas. Cohort assignment in the prospective study relied on participant-reported clinical history from a screening survey and a study questionnaire. In the prospective study, mobile phlebotomists collected whole blood, serum and a nasopharyngeal or oropharyngeal swab from each participant. Participants in the prospective study had the option to provide additional blood draws and questionnaires over a roughly two-month period. Before DNA extraction, prospective study blood samples were shipped either frozen or at room temperature. Reading the germline V gene gives CDR1 LGHNA and CDR2 YNFKEQ. Including cysteine and phenylalanine, the CDR3 has 16 amino acids. Just CDR3 DNA is preserved here, 48 bases in frame from base 1. Trimming removed 1 base from V and 1 base from J, leaving 13 bases between the germline ends.

TCRbeta CDR3 regions were amplified from genomic DNA by means of the immunoSEQ Assay, a bias-controlled multiplex PCR. As for the authors' bioinformatics: The number of nucleated cells in each sample was estimated by amplification of reference gene primers within the assay. Sequence reads were collapsed and filtered to measure the absolute abundance of every unique TCRbeta CDR3 rearrangement. Productive Simpson clonality was computed per sample as the square root of Simpson's diversity index over productive rearrangements. Held by TCRdb, this immuneACCESS table contains in-frame sequences only and omits some clones. Under half of the omission traces to an unresolved V gene where checked; the cause of the rest is unknown. D and trimming were read from the DNA, whereas the V and J calls and clone size are those reported in that table. Across this sample there are fewer than 300,000 clones, with about nine tenths seen only once. Clones ranked in the top ten supply 2.3% of the sample.

Sequenced material: PBMCs or T cells enriched from blood (not recorded which). The sequence was collected from a middle-aged woman with acute COVID-19. This receptor chain uses TRBV4-2 and TRBJ2-5; a weak D assignment points to TRBD1 (5 bases agree). The DNA sequence is given as TGTGCCAGCAGCCAAGTTGCGCAGGGCATCCAAGAGACCCAGTACTTC. This gives the protein CASSQVAQGIQETQYF.